This record covers a single T cell receptor beta chain. Its cognate antigen is unknown. This entry belongs to a study of radiotherapy plus CTLA-4 blockade in lung cancer. Study in general: Among all patients, around 18% showed objective responses, while roughly 30% had disease control. General study results and limits: The study found tumor-derived TCR clones expanded in blood after radiotherapy plus ipilimumab.

This CDR3 is 14 amino acids long. Trimming removed 5 bases at V and 0 bases at J, with 11 bases between. Germline CDR1 is SGHVS and CDR2 is FNYEAQ. The assay was immunoSEQ multiplex PCR, and TCRdb's table has in-frame clones only and misses some. The sample carries around 3,000 clones, more than 70% recorded once. The material was tumor tissue, obtained from a patient treated with radiotherapy plus ipilimumab. The origin of this receptor is a human donor with non-small cell lung cancer that progressed on radiotherapy plus ipilimumab. The rearrangement links TRBV7-6 to TRBJ2-7, with a weak D call TRBD2 (6 bases). The CDR3 spells CASSPAGSSYEQYF. DNA of the CDR3: TGTGCCAGCAGCCCGGCCGGGAGCTCCTACGAGCAGTACTTC.